The sequence of this TCR beta chain was determined in a study of PD-L1 blockade in urothelial cancer. Across the whole study: Previous chemotherapy exposure amounted to 0 to 3 regimens for patients. A median of approximately 150,000 T cells was found in the blood samples. Study conclusions and caveats: Lower pretreatment blood TCR clonality, under the median, predicted better survival, researchers reported.

Noted time point: pretreatment peripheral blood. The investigators introduced synthetic TCR analog templates into each PCR as spikes. Clones were sequenced by immunoSEQ multiplex PCR, and TCRdb holds only the in-frame ones, with some missing. The sample lists over 45,000 clones, about 86% seen once, with roughly 22% in the top ten. Germline CDR1 is LGHNT and CDR2 is FRNRAP. This CDR3 spans 15 amino acids. The V end was cut by 6 bases, the J end by 8 bases, with 20 bases between. This clone was counted once. What it binds is not known. The source of this sequence is a man between 60 and 75 years old with urothelial cancer. The chain is built from TRBV12-5 and TRBJ2-1; TRBD2 is a possible D gene (6 bases). Sequencing used PBMCs, obtained around atezolizumab (anti-PD-L1) treatment. CDR3 protein: CASGLGRRIEDEQFF. CDR3 DNA sequence: TGTGCTAGTGGACTCGGGAGAAGGATTGAGGATGAGCAGTTCTTC.